This T cell receptor beta chain derives from a study of blood T cell repertoires in COVID-19. This table comes from immunoSEQ multiplex PCR, and its TCRdb copy is limited to in-frame clones, with some not included. The sample records under 150,000 clones, approximately 88% being singletons. The sequencing input was peripheral blood. This clonotype was sampled from a human donor in a cohort sampled during active COVID-19.

This CDR3 is CASSFFIGTGGADTQYF. The CDR3 DNA sequence: TGTGCCAGCAGTTTTTTCATCGGGACTGGAGGCGCAGATACGCAGTATTTT. The chain links TRBV7-9 to TRBJ2-3; a possible D gene is TRBD2 (6 bases). The length of the CDR3 is 17 residues. Trimming took off 6 bases at V and 4 bases at J, with 23 bases between the two ends. Germline V gene data show CDR1 as SEHNR and CDR2 as FQNEAQ (reference sequence).